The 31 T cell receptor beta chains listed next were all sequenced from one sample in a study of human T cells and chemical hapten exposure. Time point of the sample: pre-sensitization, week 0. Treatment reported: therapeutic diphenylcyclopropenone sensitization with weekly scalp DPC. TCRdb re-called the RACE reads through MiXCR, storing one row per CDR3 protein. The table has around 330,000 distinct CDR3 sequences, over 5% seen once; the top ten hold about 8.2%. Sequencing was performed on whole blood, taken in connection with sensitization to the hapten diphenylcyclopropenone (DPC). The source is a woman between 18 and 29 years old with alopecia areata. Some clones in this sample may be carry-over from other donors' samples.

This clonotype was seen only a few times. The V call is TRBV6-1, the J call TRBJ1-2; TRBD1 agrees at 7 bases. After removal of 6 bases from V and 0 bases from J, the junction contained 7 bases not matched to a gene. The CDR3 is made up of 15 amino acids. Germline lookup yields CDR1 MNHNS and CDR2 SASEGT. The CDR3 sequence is CASSLGTETNYGYTF. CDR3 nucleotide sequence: TGTGCCAGCAGCCTAGGGACAGAAACTAACTATGGCTACACCTTC.

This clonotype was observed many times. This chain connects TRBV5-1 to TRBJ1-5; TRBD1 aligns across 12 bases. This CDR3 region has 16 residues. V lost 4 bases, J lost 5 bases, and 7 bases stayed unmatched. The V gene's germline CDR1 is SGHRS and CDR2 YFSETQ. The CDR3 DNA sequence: TGCGCCAGCAGCCCAGGGGACAGGGGGCTGGATCAGCCCCAGCATTTT. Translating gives CASSPGDRGLDQPQHF.

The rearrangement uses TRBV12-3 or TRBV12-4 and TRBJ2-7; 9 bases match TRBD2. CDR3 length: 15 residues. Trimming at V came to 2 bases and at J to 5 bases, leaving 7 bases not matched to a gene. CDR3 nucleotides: TGTGCCAGCAGTTTATCAGCGGGGGGTGCGGACGAGCAGTACTTC. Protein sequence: CASSLSAGGADEQYF.

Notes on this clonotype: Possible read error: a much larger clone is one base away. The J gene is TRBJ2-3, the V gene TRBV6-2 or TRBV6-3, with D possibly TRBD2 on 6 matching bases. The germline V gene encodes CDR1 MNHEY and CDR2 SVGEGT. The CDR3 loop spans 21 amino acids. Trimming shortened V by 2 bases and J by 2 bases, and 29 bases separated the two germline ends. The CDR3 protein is CASSYLGLAVGTLKLTDTQYF. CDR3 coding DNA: TGTGCCAGCAGTTACCTAGGACTGGCGGTGGGGACTTTAAAACTCACAGATACGCAGTATTTT.

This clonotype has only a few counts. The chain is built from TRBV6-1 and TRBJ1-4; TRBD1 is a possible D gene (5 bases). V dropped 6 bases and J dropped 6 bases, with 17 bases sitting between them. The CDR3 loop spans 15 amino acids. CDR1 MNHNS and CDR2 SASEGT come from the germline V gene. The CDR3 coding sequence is TGTGCCAGCAGCATGGCCGGGACTTCGGATGAAAAACTGTTTTTT. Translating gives CASSMAGTSDEKLFF.

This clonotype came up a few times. The CDR3 DNA reads as TGTGCCAGCAGTTCCGGGGAGGGACGGGGCTACGAGCAGTACTTC. Protein sequence: CASSSGEGRGYEQYF. The J gene is TRBJ2-7, the V gene TRBV6-6, with 7 bases fitting TRBD2. The CDR3 has 15 amino acids. Germline V gene sequence: CDR1 MNHNY, CDR2 SVGAGI (reference sequence). J was trimmed by 3 bases and V by 4 bases; bases with no gene match: 9.

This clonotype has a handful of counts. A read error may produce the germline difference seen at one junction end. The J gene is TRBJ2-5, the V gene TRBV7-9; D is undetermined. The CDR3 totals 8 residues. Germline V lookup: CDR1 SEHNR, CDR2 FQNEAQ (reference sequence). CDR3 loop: CASSYLNF. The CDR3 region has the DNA TGTGCCAGCAGCTACCTAAACTTC.

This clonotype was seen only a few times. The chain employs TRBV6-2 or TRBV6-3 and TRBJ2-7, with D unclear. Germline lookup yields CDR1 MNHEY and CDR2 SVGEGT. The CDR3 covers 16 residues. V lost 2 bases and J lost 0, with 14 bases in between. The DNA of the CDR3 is TGTGCCAGCAGTTACCCTTCGGACCTAAGCTCCTACGAGCAGTACTTC. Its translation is CASSYPSDLSSYEQYF.

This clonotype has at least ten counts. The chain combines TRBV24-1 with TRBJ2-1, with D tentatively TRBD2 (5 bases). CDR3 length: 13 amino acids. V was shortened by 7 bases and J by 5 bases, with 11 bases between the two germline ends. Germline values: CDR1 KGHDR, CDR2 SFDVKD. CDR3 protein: CATRGPGDNEQFF. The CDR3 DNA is TGTGCCACCAGGGGCCCCGGGGACAATGAGCAGTTCTTC.

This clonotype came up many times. The CDR3 bases are TGTGCCAGCAGCCAAGACCCTAGCAATCAGCCCCAGCATTTT. Amino acid sequence: CASSQDPSNQPQHF. The V call is TRBV3-1, the J call TRBJ1-5; no clear D. Trimming pared 0 bases from V and 0 bases from J, leaving 3 bases between. The CDR3 runs to 14 residues. The germline gives CDR1 LGHDT, CDR2 YNNKEL (reference sequence).

CDR3 bases: TGTGCCAGCCGACAGGACACAGATACGCAGTATTTT. Translated: CASRQDTDTQYF. The genes are TRBV2 and TRBJ2-3; weak D call: TRBD1 (6 bases). The CDR3 is 12 amino acids. Germline CDR1 reads SNHLY; CDR2 reads FYNNEI. Trimming cost V 8 bases and J 2 bases, with 8 bases left between them.

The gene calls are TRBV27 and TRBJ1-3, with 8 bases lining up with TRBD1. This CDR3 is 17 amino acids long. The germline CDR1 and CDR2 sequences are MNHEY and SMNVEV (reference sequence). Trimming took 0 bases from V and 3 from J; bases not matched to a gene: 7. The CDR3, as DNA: TGTGCCAGCAGTTTATCCCCTGGACAGGGATATGGAAACACCATATATTTT. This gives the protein CASSLSPGQGYGNTIYF.

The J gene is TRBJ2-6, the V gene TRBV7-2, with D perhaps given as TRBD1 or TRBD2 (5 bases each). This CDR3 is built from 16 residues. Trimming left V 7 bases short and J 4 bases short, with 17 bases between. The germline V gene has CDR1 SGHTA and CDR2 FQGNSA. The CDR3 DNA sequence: TGTGCCAGCACCCCGGGGCAGGGATCCGGGGCCAACGTCCTGACTTTC. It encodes CASTPGQGSGANVLTF.

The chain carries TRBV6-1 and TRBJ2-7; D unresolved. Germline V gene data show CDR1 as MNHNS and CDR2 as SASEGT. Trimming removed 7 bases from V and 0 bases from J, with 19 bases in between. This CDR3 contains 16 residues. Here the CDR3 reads CASTQEWAQSSYEQYF. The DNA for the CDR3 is TGTGCCAGCACCCAAGAATGGGCCCAAAGCTCCTACGAGCAGTACTTC.

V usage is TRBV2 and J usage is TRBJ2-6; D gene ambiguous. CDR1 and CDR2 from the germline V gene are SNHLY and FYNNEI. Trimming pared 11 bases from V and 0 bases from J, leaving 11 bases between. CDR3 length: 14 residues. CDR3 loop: CAAAKSSGANVLTF. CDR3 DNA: TGTGCCGCGGCAAAGAGCTCTGGGGCCAACGTCCTGACTTTC. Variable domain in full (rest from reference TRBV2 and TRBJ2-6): EPEVTQTPSHQVTQMGQEVILRCVPISNHLYFYWYRQILGQKVEFLVSFYNNEISEKSEIFDDQFSVERPDGSNFTLKIRSTKLEDSAMYFCAAAKSSGANVLTFGAGSRLTVL.

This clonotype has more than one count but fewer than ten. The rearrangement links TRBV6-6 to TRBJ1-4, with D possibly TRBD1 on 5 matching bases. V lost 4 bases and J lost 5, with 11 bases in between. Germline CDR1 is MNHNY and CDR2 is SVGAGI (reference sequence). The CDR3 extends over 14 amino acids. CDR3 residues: CASSWDPRNEKLFF. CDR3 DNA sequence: TGTGCCAGCAGTTGGGACCCCCGGAATGAAAAACTGTTTTTT.

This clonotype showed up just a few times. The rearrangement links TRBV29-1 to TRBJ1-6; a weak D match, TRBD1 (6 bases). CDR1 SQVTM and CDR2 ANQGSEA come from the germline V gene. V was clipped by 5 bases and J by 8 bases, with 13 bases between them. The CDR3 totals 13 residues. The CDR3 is CSVRQEVDSPLHF. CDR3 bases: TGCAGCGTTCGACAGGAGGTCGATTCACCCCTCCACTTT.

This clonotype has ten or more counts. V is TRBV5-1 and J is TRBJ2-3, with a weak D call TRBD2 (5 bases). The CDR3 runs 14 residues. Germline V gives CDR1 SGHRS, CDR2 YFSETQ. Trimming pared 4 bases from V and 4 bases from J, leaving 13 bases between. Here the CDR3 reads CASSPGGPADTQYF. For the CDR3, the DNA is TGCGCCAGCAGCCCCGGAGGCCCCGCAGATACGCAGTATTTT.

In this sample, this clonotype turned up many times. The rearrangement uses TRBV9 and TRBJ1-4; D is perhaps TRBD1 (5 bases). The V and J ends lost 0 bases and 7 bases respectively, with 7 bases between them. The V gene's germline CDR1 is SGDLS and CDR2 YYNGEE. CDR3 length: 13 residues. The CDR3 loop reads CASSVDGGEKLFF. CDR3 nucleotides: TGTGCCAGCAGCGTAGATGGGGGTGAAAAACTGTTTTTT. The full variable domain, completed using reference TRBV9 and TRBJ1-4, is DSGVTQTPKHLITATGQRVTLRCSPRSGDLSVYWYQQSLDQGLQFLIQYYNGEERAKGNILERFSAQQFPDLHSELNLSSLELGDSALYFCASSVDGGEKLFFGSGTQLSVL.

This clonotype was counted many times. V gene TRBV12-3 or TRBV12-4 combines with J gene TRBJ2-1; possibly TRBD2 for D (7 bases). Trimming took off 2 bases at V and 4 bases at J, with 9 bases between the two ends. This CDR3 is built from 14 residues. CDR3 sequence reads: CASSLRGGYNEQFF. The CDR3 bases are TGTGCCAGCAGTTTAAGGGGGGGGTACAATGAGCAGTTCTTC.

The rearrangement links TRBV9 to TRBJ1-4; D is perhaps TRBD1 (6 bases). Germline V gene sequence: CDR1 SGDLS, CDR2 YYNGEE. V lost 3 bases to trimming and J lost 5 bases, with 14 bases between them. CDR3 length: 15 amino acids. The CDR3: CASSAGGQVNEKLFF. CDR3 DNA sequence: TGTGCCAGCAGCGCTGGGGGGCAGGTAAATGAAAAACTGTTTTTT. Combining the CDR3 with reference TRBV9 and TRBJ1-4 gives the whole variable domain DSGVTQTPKHLITATGQRVTLRCSPRSGDLSVYWYQQSLDQGLQFLIQYYNGEERAKGNILERFSAQQFPDLHSELNLSSLELGDSALYFCASSAGGQVNEKLFFGSGTQLSVL.

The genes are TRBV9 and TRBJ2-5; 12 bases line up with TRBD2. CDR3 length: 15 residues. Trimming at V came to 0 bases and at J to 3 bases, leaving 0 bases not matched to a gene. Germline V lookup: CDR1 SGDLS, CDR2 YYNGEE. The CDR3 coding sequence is TGTGCCAGCAGCGTAGGGACTAGCGGGGAAGAGACCCAGTACTTC. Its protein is CASSVGTSGEETQYF.

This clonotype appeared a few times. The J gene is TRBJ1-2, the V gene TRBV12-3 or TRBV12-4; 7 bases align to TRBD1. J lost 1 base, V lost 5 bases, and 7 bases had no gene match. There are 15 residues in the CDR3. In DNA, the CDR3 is TGTGCCAGCAGTACCGGGACAGCCATTAACTATGGCTACACCTTC. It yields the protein CASSTGTAINYGYTF.

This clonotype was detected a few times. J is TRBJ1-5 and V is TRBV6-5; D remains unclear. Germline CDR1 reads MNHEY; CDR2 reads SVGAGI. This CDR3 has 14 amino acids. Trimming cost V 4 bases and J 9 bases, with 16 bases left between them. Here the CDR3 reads CASSSAYTERPQHF. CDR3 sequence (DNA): TGTGCCAGCAGTTCGGCCTACACAGAACGGCCCCAGCATTTT.

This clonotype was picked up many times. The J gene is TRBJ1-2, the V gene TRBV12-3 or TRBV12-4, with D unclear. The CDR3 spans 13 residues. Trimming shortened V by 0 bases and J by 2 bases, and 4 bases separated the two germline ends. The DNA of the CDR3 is TGTGCCAGCAGTTTAGCCCGGAACTATGGCTACACCTTC. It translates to CASSLARNYGYTF.

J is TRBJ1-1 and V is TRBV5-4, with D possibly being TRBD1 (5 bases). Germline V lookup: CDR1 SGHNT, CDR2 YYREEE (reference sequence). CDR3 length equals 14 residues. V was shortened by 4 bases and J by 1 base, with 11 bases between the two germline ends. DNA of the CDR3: TGTGCCAGCAGCGAGGGACGGGCGAACACTGAAGCTTTCTTT. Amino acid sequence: CASSEGRANTEAFF.

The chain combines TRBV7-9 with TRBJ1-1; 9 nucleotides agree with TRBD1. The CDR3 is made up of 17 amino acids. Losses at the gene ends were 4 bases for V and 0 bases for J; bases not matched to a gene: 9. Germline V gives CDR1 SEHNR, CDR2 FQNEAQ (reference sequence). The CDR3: CASSSNRGTGLNTEAFF. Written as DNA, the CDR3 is TGTGCCAGCAGCTCCAACAGAGGGACAGGGCTGAACACTGAAGCTTTCTTT.

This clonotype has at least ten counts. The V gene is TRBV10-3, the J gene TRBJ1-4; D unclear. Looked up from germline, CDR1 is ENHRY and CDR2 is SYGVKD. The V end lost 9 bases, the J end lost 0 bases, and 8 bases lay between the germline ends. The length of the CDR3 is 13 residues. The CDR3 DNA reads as TGTGCCATTACATCAACAACTAATGAAAAACTGTTTTTT. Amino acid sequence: CAITSTTNEKLFF.

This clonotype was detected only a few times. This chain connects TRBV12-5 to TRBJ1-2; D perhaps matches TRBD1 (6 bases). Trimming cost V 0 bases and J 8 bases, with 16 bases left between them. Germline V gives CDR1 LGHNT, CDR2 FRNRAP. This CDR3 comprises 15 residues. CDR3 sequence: CASGLVLGGGRGYTF. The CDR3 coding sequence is TGTGCTAGTGGTTTGGTACTGGGAGGGGGGCGAGGCTACACCTTC.

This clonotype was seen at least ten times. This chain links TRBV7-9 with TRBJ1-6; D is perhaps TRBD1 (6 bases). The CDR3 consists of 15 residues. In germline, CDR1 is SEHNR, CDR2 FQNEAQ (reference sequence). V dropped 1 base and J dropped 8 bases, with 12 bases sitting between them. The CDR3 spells CASSLESGGHSPLHF. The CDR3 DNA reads TGTGCCAGCAGCTTAGAATCTGGGGGCCATTCACCCCTCCACTTT.

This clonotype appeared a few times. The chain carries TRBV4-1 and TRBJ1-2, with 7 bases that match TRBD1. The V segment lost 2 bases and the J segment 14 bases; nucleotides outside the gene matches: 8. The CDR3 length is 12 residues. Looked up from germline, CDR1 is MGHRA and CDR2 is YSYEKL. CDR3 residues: CASSQWDSGLTF. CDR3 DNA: TGCGCCAGCAGCCAATGGGACAGCGGTTTAACCTTC.